This is a list of T cell receptor beta chains from one sample in a study of T cell responses to AZD1222 COVID-19 vaccine. Only in-frame clones appear in the TCRdb table, and some are missing; sequencing was by immunoSEQ multiplex PCR. The sample carries tens of thousands of clones, roughly 90% recorded once. Source: peripheral blood, taken on day 0 of AZD1222 vaccination. The receptors shown here come from an adult in good health. Each CDR3 is given with its conserved first and last residue. A D gene is named only where the DNA matches it firmly. A row's size may be missing; if present it is once, few, many or a size class.

D	V	J	size	CDR3	DNA
NA	TRBV7-2	TRBJ1-3	once	CASSEEFSGNTIYF	TGTGCCAGCAGCGAGGAGTTCTCTGGAAACACCATATATTTT
NA	TRBV21-1	TRBJ2-7	NA	CASRRGFTHCEQYF	TGTGCCAGCCGGAGGGGGTTTACCCATTGCGAGCAGTACTTC
NA	TRBV7-3	TRBJ2-6	NA	CASSLTGVSGANVLTF	TGTGCCAGCAGCTTAACTGGGGTCTCTGGGGCCAACGTCCTGACTTTC
NA	TRBV27	TRBJ1-1	few	CASSLGGKNTEAFF	TGTGCCAGCAGTTTGGGCGGAAAGAACACTGAAGCTTTCTTT
NA	TRBV28	TRBJ1-2	NA	CASSLLAGTNYGYTF	TGTGCCAGCAGTTTGTTGGCAGGAACTAACTATGGCTACACCTTC
NA	TRBV12-2	TRBJ1-4	few	CASRLRATKGQGAATNEKLFF	TGTGCAAGTCGCTTAAGAGCAACGAAAGGACAGGGGGCAGCAACTAATGAAAAACTGTTTTTT
NA	TRBV10-2	TRBJ1-1	NA	CASSETPEAFF	TGCGCCAGCAGTGAGACCCCTGAAGCTTTCTTT
NA	TRBV6-4	TRBJ2-1	NA	CASSEGGGRSNEQFF	TGTGCCAGCAGTGAAGGGGGCGGGAGAAGCAATGAGCAGTTCTTC
NA	TRBV5-1	TRBJ1-2	NA	CASSLEGTSYYGYTF	TGCGCCAGCAGCTTGGAGGGGACATCGTATTATGGCTACACCTTC
NA	TRBV7-2	TRBJ2-7	NA	CASSSDSRSAYEQYF	TGTGCCAGCAGCAGCGACTCGAGATCAGCCTACGAGCAGTACTTC
NA	TRBV24-1	TRBJ2-3	NA	CATSDSARRGPSTDTQYF	TGTGCCACCAGTGATTCAGCGAGGCGGGGTCCTAGCACAGATACGCAGTATTTT
TRBD2	TRBV5-4	TRBJ2-3	NA	CASRQTSGSTDTQYF	TGTGCCAGCAGGCAAACTAGCGGGAGCACAGATACGCAGTATTTT
TRBD2	TRBV9	TRBJ2-1	NA	CASSVVVDGRAWNEQFF	TGTGCCAGCAGCGTAGTGGTGGACGGGAGGGCTTGGAATGAGCAGTTCTTC
NA	TRBV27	TRBJ2-3	once	CASSSTVSLRTDTQYF	TGTGCCAGCAGTTCGACAGTGTCCCTACGCACAGATACGCAGTATTTT
NA	TRBV15	TRBJ1-2	NA	CATSSVRRDPKGYTF	TGTGCCACCAGCAGTGTACGAAGGGACCCTAAGGGCTACACCTTC
NA	TRBV3-1/TRBV3-2	TRBJ2-2	NA	CASSQDGSTGELFF	TGTGCCAGCAGCCAAGACGGGTCAACCGGGGAGCTGTTTTTT
NA	TRBV4-1	TRBJ2-7	NA	CASSRGLTSSYEQYF	TGCGCCAGCAGCCGAGGACTAACAAGCTCCTACGAGCAGTACTTC
TRBD1	TRBV7-8	TRBJ1-2	NA	CASSLEDTGVNYGYTF	TGTGCCAGCAGCTTAGAGGACACAGGGGTTAACTATGGCTACACCTTC
NA	TRBV3-1/TRBV3-2	TRBJ1-5	once	CASSQAHSNQPQHF	TGTGCCAGCAGCCAAGCCCATAGCAATCAGCCCCAGCATTTT
NA	TRBV7-8	TRBJ1-1	NA	CASSLVRVRENTEAFF	TGTGCCAGCAGCTTAGTCAGGGTCAGAGAGAACACTGAAGCTTTCTTT
TRBD1	TRBV6-2/TRBV6-3	TRBJ2-6	NA	CASSLTGYSSGANVLTF	TGTGCCAGCAGTTTGACAGGGTATAGCTCTGGGGCCAACGTCCTGACTTTC
NA	TRBV7-8	TRBJ1-3	NA	CASSLGRTPLGNTIYF	TGTGCCAGCAGCTTGGGACGGACTCCGCTGGGAAACACCATATATTTT
NA	TRBV27	TRBJ2-3	NA	CASSLSVLRDTQYF	TGTGCCAGCAGTTTATCGGTCCTTCGGGATACGCAGTATTTT
NA	TRBV30	TRBJ1-5	NA	CAWSAGSVGQPQHF	TGTGCCTGGAGTGCTGGCTCAGTCGGTCAGCCCCAGCATTTT
TRBD1	TRBV18	TRBJ1-2	NA	CASSPPNTDRGTNYGYTF	TGTGCCAGCTCACCACCTAATACAGACAGGGGGACTAACTATGGCTACACCTTC
NA	TRBV6-4	TRBJ1-2	NA	CASSDSVGRYTF	TGTGCCAGCAGTGACTCCGTGGGACGCTACACCTTC
NA	TRBV18	TRBJ2-5	once	CASSPRGKTQYF	TGTGCCAGCTCACCACGAGGAAAGACCCAGTACTTC
TRBD2	TRBV28	TRBJ2-1	once	CASNLRTSGSWTYNEQFF	TGTGCCAGCAACCTGAGGACTAGCGGGAGTTGGACCTACAATGAGCAGTTCTTC
NA	TRBV4-1	TRBJ1-3	once	CASSRGPSAGNTIYF	TGCGCCAGCTCAAGGGGCCCGAGCGCTGGAAACACCATATATTTT
TRBD2	TRBV7-9	TRBJ2-1	NA	CASSFYTSGRAGNEQFF	TGTGCCAGCAGCTTTTACACTAGCGGGAGGGCCGGGAATGAGCAGTTCTTC
NA	TRBV7-2	TRBJ2-1	NA	CASSWLRAEQFF	TGTGCCAGCAGCTGGCTACGAGCTGAGCAGTTCTTC
NA	TRBV7-8	TRBJ1-3	NA	CASSRTGYGNTIYF	TGTGCCAGCTCAAGAACAGGGTATGGAAACACCATATATTTT
NA	TRBV20-1	TRBJ1-2	NA	CSARSNYGYTF	TGCAGTGCTAGGAGTAACTATGGCTACACCTTC
NA	TRBV7-2	TRBJ1-1	few	CASSTRSFDTEAFF	TGTGCCAGCAGCACACGGTCGTTTGACACTGAAGCTTTCTTT
TRBD2	TRBV28	TRBJ2-1	NA	CASSLWTSGYNEQFF	TGTGCCAGCAGTTTATGGACTAGCGGTTACAATGAGCAGTTCTTC
NA	TRBV15	TRBJ2-6	NA	CATSRGDNTGANVLTF	TGTGCCACCAGCAGAGGCGACAATACTGGGGCCAACGTCCTGACTTTC
TRBD2	TRBV28	TRBJ2-7	NA	CASSSPWEAGSSYEQYF	TGTGCCAGCAGTTCCCCCTGGGAAGCGGGAAGCTCCTACGAGCAGTACTTC
TRBD1	TRBV25-1	TRBJ1-5	NA	CASSGTGGGGGNQPQHF	TGTGCCAGCAGTGGGACAGGGGGCGGCGGTGGCAATCAGCCCCAGCATTTT
NA	TRBV29-1	TRBJ1-2	NA	CSLGSANYGYTF	TGCAGCCTTGGGTCGGCCAACTATGGCTACACCTTC
NA	TRBV6-1	TRBJ2-3	NA	CASSRLSDTQYF	TGTGCCAGCAGCAGGTTGTCAGATACGCAGTATTTT